This T cell receptor beta chain was identified during a study of CD8+CD57+ T cells in acquired aplastic anemia. Whole-study context: Roughly 3 ug was the average amount of DNA from sorted CD4+ and CD8+ cells.

CDR3 size: 13 residues. Germline CDR1 reads DFQATT; CDR2 reads SNEGSKA (reference sequence). Trimming at V came to 6 bases and at J to 5 bases, leaving 6 bases not matched to a gene. Profiling that covered TCR beta VDJ and CDR3 relied on genomic DNA as its template. TCRdb independently ran MiXCR on the reads; one entry per CDR3 protein. The sample yields roughly 130,000 distinct CDR3 sequences, around 50% seen once. The sequence was collected from a human donor in good health, serving as a control. The sequenced sample consisted of sorted CD4+, CD8+, or CD8+CD57+ T cells (not recorded which) from PBMCs. The chain couples TRBV20-1 to TRBJ2-5; 10 bases are shared with TRBD2. CDR3 coding DNA: TGCAGTGCCTCTGGGACTAGCGTTGAGACCCAGTACTTC. It encodes CSASGTSVETQYF.